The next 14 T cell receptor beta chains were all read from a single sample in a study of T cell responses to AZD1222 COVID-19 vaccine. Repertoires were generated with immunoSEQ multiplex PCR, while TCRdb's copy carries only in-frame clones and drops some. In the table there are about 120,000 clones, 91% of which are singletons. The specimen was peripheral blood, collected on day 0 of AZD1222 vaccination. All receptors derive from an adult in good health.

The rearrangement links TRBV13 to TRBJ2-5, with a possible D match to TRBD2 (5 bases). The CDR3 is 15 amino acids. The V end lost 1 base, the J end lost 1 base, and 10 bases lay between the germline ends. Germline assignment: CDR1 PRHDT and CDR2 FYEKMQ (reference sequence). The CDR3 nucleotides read TGTGCCAGCAGCTTAGCCACTAGTCGCCAAGAGACCCAGTACTTC. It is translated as CASSLATSRQETQYF.

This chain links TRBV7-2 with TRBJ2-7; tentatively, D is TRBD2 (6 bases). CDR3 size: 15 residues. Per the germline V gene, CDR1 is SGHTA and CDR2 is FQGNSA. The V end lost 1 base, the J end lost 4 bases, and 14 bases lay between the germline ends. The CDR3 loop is CASSLGWRGGYEQYF. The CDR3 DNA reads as TGTGCCAGCAGCTTAGGTTGGCGGGGCGGTTACGAGCAGTACTTC.

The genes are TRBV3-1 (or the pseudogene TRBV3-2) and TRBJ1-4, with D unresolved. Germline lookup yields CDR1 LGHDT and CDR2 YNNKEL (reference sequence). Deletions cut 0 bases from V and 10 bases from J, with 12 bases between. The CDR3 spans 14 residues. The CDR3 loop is CASSQDGGGIKLFF. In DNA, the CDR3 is TGTGCCAGCAGCCAAGATGGAGGAGGGATAAAACTGTTTTTT.

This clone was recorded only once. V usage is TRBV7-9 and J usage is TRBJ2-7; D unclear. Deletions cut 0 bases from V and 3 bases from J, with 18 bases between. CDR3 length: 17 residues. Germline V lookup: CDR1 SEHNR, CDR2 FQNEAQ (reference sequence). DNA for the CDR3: TGTGCCAGCAGCTTAGCCCCGGCGCTTGGTGGGGTCTACGAGCAGTACTTC. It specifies CASSLAPALGGVYEQYF.

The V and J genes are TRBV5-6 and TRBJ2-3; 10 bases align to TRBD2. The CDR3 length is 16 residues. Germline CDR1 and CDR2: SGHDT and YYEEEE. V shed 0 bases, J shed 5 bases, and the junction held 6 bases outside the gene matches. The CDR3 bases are TGTGCCAGCAGCTTGGGTCCAGCGGGAGGGATAGATACGCAGTATTTT. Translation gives CASSLGPAGGIDTQYF.

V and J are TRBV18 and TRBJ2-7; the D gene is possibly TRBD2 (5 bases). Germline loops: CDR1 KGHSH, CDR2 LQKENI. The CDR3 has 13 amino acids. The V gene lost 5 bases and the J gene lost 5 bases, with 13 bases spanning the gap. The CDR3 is CASSTRDRDEQYF. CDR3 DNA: TGTGCCAGCTCAACTAGGGATCGAGACGAGCAGTACTTC.

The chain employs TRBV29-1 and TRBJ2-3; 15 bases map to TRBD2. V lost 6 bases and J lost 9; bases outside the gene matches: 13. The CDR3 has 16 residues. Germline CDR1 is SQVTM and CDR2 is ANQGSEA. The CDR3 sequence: CSVALGLAGGLGTQYF. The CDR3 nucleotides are TGCAGCGTAGCCCTGGGACTAGCGGGAGGACTTGGAACGCAGTATTTT.

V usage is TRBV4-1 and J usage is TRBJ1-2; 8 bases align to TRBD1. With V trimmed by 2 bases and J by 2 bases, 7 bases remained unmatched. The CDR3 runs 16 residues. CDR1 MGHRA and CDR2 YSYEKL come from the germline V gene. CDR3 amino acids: CASSQPTGGSNYGYTF. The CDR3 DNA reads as TGCGCCAGCAGCCAACCTACAGGGGGGAGCAACTATGGCTACACCTTC.

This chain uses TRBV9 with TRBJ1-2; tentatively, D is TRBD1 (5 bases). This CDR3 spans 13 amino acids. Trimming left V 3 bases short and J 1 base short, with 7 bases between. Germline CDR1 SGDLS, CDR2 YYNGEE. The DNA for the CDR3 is TGTGCCAGCAGCGGGGGCTTTAACTATGGCTACACCTTC. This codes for CASSGGFNYGYTF.

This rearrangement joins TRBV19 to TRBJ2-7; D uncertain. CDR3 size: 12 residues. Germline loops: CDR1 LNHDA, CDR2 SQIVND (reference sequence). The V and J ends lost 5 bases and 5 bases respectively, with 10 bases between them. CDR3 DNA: TGTGCCAGTAGTTCCTGGTCAGACGAGCAGTACTTC. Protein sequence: CASSSWSDEQYF.

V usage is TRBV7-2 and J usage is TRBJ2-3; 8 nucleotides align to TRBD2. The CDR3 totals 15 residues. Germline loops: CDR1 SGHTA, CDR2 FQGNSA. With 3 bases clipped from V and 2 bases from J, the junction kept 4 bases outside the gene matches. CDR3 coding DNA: TGTGCCAGCAGCTTTACTAGCGGATACACAGATACGCAGTATTTT. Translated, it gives CASSFTSGYTDTQYF.

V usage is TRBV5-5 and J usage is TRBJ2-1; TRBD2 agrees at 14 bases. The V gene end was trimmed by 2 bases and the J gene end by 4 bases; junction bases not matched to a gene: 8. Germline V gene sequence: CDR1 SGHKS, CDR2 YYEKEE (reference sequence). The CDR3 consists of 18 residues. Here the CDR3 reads CASSLTGTSGSPYNEQFF. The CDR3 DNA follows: TGTGCCAGCAGCTTAACCGGGACTAGCGGGAGTCCGTACAATGAGCAGTTCTTC. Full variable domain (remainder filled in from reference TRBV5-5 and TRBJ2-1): DAGVTQSPTHLIKTRGQQVTLRCSPISGHKSVSWYQQVLGQGPQFIFQYYEKEERGRGNFPDRFSARQFPNYSSELNVNALLLGDSALYLCASSLTGTSGSPYNEQFFGPGTRLTVL.

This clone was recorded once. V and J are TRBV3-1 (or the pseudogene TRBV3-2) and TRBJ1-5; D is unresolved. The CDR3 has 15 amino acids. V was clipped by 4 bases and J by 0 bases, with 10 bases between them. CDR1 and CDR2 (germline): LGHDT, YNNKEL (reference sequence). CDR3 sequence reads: CASSRTGDSNQPQHF. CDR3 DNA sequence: TGTGCCAGCAGCCGCACCGGGGATAGCAATCAGCCCCAGCATTTT.

Written as DNA, the CDR3 is TGTGCTAGCCTCCGTGTCTACAATGAGCAGTTCTTC. Translated: CASLRVYNEQFF. The rearrangement joins TRBV12-5 to TRBJ2-1; D is unresolved. The CDR3 loop spans 12 amino acids. The germline gives CDR1 LGHNT, CDR2 FRNRAP. The V and J ends lost 9 bases and 3 bases respectively, with 9 bases between them.